Presented here are 14 T cell receptor beta chains from one specimen sequenced in a study of cytomegalovirus exposure and HLA in healthy donors. PCR involved 60 Vbeta and 13 Jbeta primers. Assay used: immunoSEQ multiplex PCR; TCRdb lists only in-frame clones, some missing. Here the sample spans 150,000 to 200,000 clones, roughly 82% being singletons. The sample was PBMCs. The receptors stem from a woman aged 50 to 60 in good health and CMV-seronegative.

In regard to this clone: Distinct nucleotide sequences in the sample also encode this CDR3. The rearrangement joins TRBV5-1 to TRBJ2-7, with TRBD2 matching 7 bases. Germline trimming cut 2 bases from V and 3 bases from J; bases unmatched to any gene: 5. Per the germline V gene, CDR1 is SGHRS and CDR2 is YFSETQ. CDR3 length: 14 residues. The CDR3 is CASSLASGSYEQYF. The DNA of the CDR3 is TGCGCCAGCAGCTTAGCTAGCGGAAGCTACGAGCAGTACTTC.

This sequence joins TRBV19 and TRBJ1-5; TRBD1 matches at 7 bases. CDR1 LNHDA and CDR2 SQIVND come from the germline V gene (reference sequence). The CDR3 has 14 amino acids. V trimming: 5 bases; J trimming: 5 bases; junction bases outside the gene matches: 6. The CDR3: CASSWGQRYQPQHF. The CDR3 DNA sequence: TGTGCCAGTAGTTGGGGACAGCGCTATCAGCCCCAGCATTTT.

The chain carries TRBV2 and TRBJ2-7, with TRBD1 matching over 9 bases. Germline V gene data show CDR1 as SNHLY and CDR2 as FYNNEI. J was trimmed by 1 base and V by 4 bases; bases with no gene match: 11. The CDR3 runs to 17 residues. The CDR3 loop is CASSAPPDRGPSYEQYF. In DNA form, the CDR3 reads TGTGCCAGCAGTGCTCCCCCGGACAGGGGCCCTTCCTACGAGCAGTACTTC.

V gene TRBV6-4 combines with J gene TRBJ2-3; 7 bases agree with TRBD2. Germline values: CDR1 MRHNA, CDR2 SNTAGT. CDR3 length: 15 amino acids. The J segment lost 2 bases and the V segment lost 3 bases, leaving 5 bases of the junction unmatched. The CDR3 DNA follows: TGTGCCAGCAGTGAAGGTCTAGCGGACACAGATACGCAGTATTTT. Protein product: CASSEGLADTDTQYF.

The rearrangement joins TRBV19 to TRBJ2-3, with TRBD2 identical over 12 bases. Per germline, CDR1 LNHDA and CDR2 SQIVND (reference sequence). The length of the CDR3 is 15 residues. J lost 3 bases, V lost 3 bases, and 1 base had no gene match. The CDR3 reads CASSIGTSGTDTQYF. CDR3 DNA: TGTGCCAGTAGTATTGGGACTAGCGGGACAGATACGCAGTATTTT.

V gene TRBV30 combines with J gene TRBJ2-3; 11 bases line up with TRBD2. The germline V gene has CDR1 GTSNPN and CDR2 SVGIG (reference sequence). The CDR3 is 17 amino acids. Germline trimming cut 2 bases from V and 4 bases from J; bases unmatched to any gene: 11. CDR3 DNA sequence: TGTGCCTGGAGTCTGACGGGACTAGCGGTAGCCCCAGATACGCAGTATTTT. It codes for CAWSLTGLAVAPDTQYF.

Points on this clone: This CDR3 is also generated by other DNA sequences in the sample. This sequence joins TRBV18 and TRBJ2-7; 9 nucleotides match TRBD1. CDR3 length: 13 amino acids. Trimming at V came to 3 bases and at J to 4 bases, leaving 1 base not matched to a gene. Germline CDR1 KGHSH, CDR2 LQKENI. In DNA form, the CDR3 reads TGTGCCAGCTCACCCGGGACAGGGTACGAGCAGTACTTC. This gives the protein CASSPGTGYEQYF.

The rearrangement links TRBV7-9 to TRBJ1-1; D may be TRBD1 (6 bases). The CDR3 runs to 13 residues. Trimming pared 5 bases from V and 11 bases from J, leaving 18 bases between. Looked up from germline, CDR1 is SEHNR and CDR2 is FQNEAQ (reference sequence). Written as DNA, the CDR3 is TGTGCCAGCAGCCTAAGAGAGGGGGGGCTGGCTTTCTTT. Translating gives CASSLREGGLAFF.

V gene TRBV19 combines with J gene TRBJ2-7, with unresolved D. The V end lost 3 bases, the J end lost 2 bases, and 8 bases lay between the germline ends. CDR3 length: 13 amino acids. Germline lookup yields CDR1 LNHDA and CDR2 SQIVND (reference sequence). This chain's CDR3 is CASSMSSTYEQYF. The CDR3 region has the DNA TGTGCCAGTAGTATGAGTTCAACCTACGAGCAGTACTTC.

The rearrangement uses TRBV28 and TRBJ1-5, with 9 nucleotides matching TRBD1. CDR1 is MDHEN and CDR2 is SYDVKM in the germline V gene. The CDR3 has 17 residues. V gave up 4 bases and J gave up 1 base; unmatched junction bases: 8. DNA for the CDR3: TGTGCCAGCAGTTCTCCGTGGGGACAGGGCAGCAATCAGCCCCAGCATTTT. It is translated as CASSSPWGQGSNQPQHF.

The chain uses TRBV4-1 and TRBJ1-3; D gene ambiguous. Germline V CDR1 and CDR2: MGHRA, YSYEKL. The CDR3 is 17 residues long. V shed 3 bases and J shed 0 bases, with 15 bases lying between them. The CDR3 nucleotides read TGCGCCAGCAGCCACCGGACTTTCCCGGTCTCTGGAAACACCATATATTTT. It encodes CASSHRTFPVSGNTIYF.

This clone was counted between two and nine times. V is TRBV10-1 and J is TRBJ2-3, with TRBD1 matching over 8 bases. Trimming at V came to 6 bases and at J to 3 bases, leaving 11 bases not matched to a gene. Germline V gives CDR1 WNHNN, CDR2 SYGVQD (reference sequence). There are 16 residues in the CDR3. This CDR3 is CASSRKGTGSTDTQYF. CDR3 bases: TGCGCCAGCAGCCGCAAAGGGACAGGATCGACAGATACGCAGTATTTT.

The chain joins TRBV23-1 to TRBJ1-2, with TRBD1 as a possible D gene (6 bases). TRBV23-1 is identified as an open reading frame with a role that is uncertain. This CDR3 contains 14 residues. The ends were cut back, 3 bases at V and 2 bases at J, with 10 bases in the middle. CDR3 amino acids: CASSQYTGNYGYTF. DNA for the CDR3: TGCGCCAGCAGTCAGTATACAGGGAACTATGGCTACACCTTC.

The chain has TRBV30 and TRBJ1-5; TRBD1 might be the D (5 bases). In germline, CDR1 is GTSNPN, CDR2 SVGIG (reference sequence). The CDR3 sequence is 17 residues long. Trimming left V 1 base short and J 2 bases short, with 18 bases between. DNA for the CDR3: TGTGCCTGGAGTGCGCAATTGGGGGGATGGGGCAATCAGCCCCAGCATTTT. It translates to CAWSAQLGGWGNQPQHF.